One and the same sample provided the 19 T cell receptor beta chains below, sequenced in a study of chronic HIV infection and antiretroviral therapy. TCRdb recomputed calls from the 5' RACE reads with MiXCR, one row per CDR3 protein. The data show 45,000 to 60,000 distinct CDR3 sequences, with approximately 19% seen just once and about 2.7% held by the top ten. Sequencing was carried out using peripheral blood. The source of these receptors is an adult who had HIV and had not received antiretroviral therapy, or was an uninfected healthy control (not recorded which).

This chain links TRBV28 with TRBJ1-1; no definite D call. V was shortened by 4 bases and J by 5 bases, with 5 bases between the two germline ends. Germline loops: CDR1 MDHEN, CDR2 SYDVKM. The CDR3 contains 11 residues. DNA of the CDR3: TGTGCCAGCAGTTCTTTGACTGAAGCTTTCTTT. Its translation: CASSSLTEAFF.

CDR3 sequence (DNA): TGCGCCAGCAGCCAAGTGGGGACAAACAATCAGCCCCAGCATTTT. Translating it yields CASSQVGTNNQPQHF. This chain connects TRBV4-1 to TRBJ1-5; a possible D gene is TRBD1 (6 bases). The V gene's germline CDR1 is MGHRA and CDR2 YSYEKL. Trimming pared 1 base from V and 3 bases from J, leaving 10 bases between. The CDR3 has 15 residues.

The rearrangement uses TRBV5-8 and TRBJ1-1; D not certain. Germline CDR1 and CDR2: SGHTS and YDEGEE. The CDR3 is made up of 15 amino acids. V lost 1 base and J 0 bases, leaving 10 bases between the germline ends. Here the CDR3 reads CASSLRLTMNTEAFF. The DNA for the CDR3 is TGTGCCAGCAGCTTGAGATTGACTATGAACACTGAAGCTTTCTTT.

The chain links TRBV28 to TRBJ2-7; TRBD2 is a possible D gene (6 bases). In germline, CDR1 is MDHEN, CDR2 SYDVKM. CDR3 length: 16 residues. The ends were cut back, 7 bases at V and 3 bases at J, with 22 bases in the middle. DNA for the CDR3: TGTGCCAGCACCTCCCTCCGAGGCGGAGGGTACTACGAGCAGTACTTC. Translating it yields CASTSLRGGGYYEQYF.

The chain carries TRBV5-1 and TRBJ2-1; 7 bases agree with TRBD2. After removal of 2 bases from V and 0 bases from J, the junction contained 8 bases not matched to a gene. The CDR3 is 17 residues long. In germline, CDR1 is SGHRS, CDR2 YFSETQ. The CDR3 DNA follows: TGCGCCAGCAGCTTAGGTAGCGGGCCTAGCTCCTACAATGAGCAGTTCTTC. Translated, it gives CASSLGSGPSSYNEQFF.

This clonotype was found a few times. The genes are TRBV4-1 and TRBJ1-4, with 7 bases aligning to TRBD1. Germline V CDR1 and CDR2: MGHRA, YSYEKL. The ends lost 0 bases at V and 8 bases at J; junction bases unmatched: 9. The length of the CDR3 is 16 residues. CDR3: CASSQEVGQGGEKLFF. The CDR3 DNA reads as TGCGCCAGCAGCCAAGAGGTTGGGCAGGGGGGAGAAAAACTGTTTTTT.

V gene TRBV4-1 combines with J gene TRBJ1-2, with D unclear. Between the trimmed V and J ends, which lost 0 bases and 4 bases, there was a span of 12 bases. This CDR3 has 15 residues. Germline CDR1 and CDR2: MGHRA and YSYEKL. The CDR3 DNA follows: TGCGCCAGCAGCCAAGATCGACAAACCACCTATGGCTACACCTTC. Its protein is CASSQDRQTTYGYTF.

This chain links TRBV6-5 with TRBJ2-1; D unresolved. The CDR3 loop spans 12 amino acids. Trimming stripped 4 bases from V and 6 bases from J, with 7 bases between. Looked up from germline, CDR1 is MNHEY and CDR2 is SVGAGI. The CDR3 region has the DNA TGTGCCAGCAGTTTGGGTTTCAATGAGCAGTTCTTC. Its protein is CASSLGFNEQFF.

V gene TRBV28 combines with J gene TRBJ1-1; 7 bases fit TRBD1. Germline lookup yields CDR1 MDHEN and CDR2 SYDVKM. The V segment lost 3 bases and the J segment 5 bases; nucleotides outside the gene matches: 6. This CDR3 has 14 residues. The chain's CDR3 is CASSLFRGGTEAFF. The DNA of the CDR3 is TGTGCCAGCAGTTTGTTCAGGGGGGGAACTGAAGCTTTCTTT. Together with reference TRBV28 and TRBJ1-1, the CDR3 gives the full variable domain: DVKVTQSSRYLVKRTGEKVFLECVQDMDHENMFWYRQDPGLGLRLIYFSYDVKMKEKGDIPEGYSVSREKKERFSLILESASTNQTSMYLCASSLFRGGTEAFFGQGTRLTVV.

The chain uses TRBV12-3 or TRBV12-4 and TRBJ2-2; D perhaps matches TRBD1 (6 bases). The CDR3 totals 15 residues. V dropped 7 bases and J dropped 5 bases, with 17 bases sitting between them. CDR3 DNA: TGTGCCAGCACATTCCCCGACAGGCAAACCGGGGAGCTGTTTTTT. It encodes CASTFPDRQTGELFF.

V usage is TRBV28 and J usage is TRBJ1-1, with D hard to call. CDR3 length: 18 amino acids. Germline-derived CDR1 and CDR2 are MDHEN and SYDVKM. Trimming took off 4 bases at V and 1 base at J, with 22 bases between the two ends. CDR3 nucleotide sequence: TGTGCCAGCAGTTATCCTATCAGGCGCCCCCAGCAGAACACTGAAGCTTTCTTT. It yields the protein CASSYPIRRPQQNTEAFF.

J is TRBJ1-4 and V is TRBV25-1; TRBD1 might be the D (5 bases). The CDR3 has 14 amino acids. Germline V gene data show CDR1 as MGHDK and CDR2 as SYGVNS. Trimming removed 2 bases from V and 10 bases from J, with 14 bases in between. The CDR3 DNA reads TGTGCCAGCAGTGAACCGGGGGTGAGTGGAAAACTGTTTTTT. Its translation: CASSEPGVSGKLFF.

The rearrangement uses TRBV7-2 and TRBJ2-2, with D possibly TRBD2 on 6 matching bases. Trimming left V 1 base short and J 6 bases short, with 9 bases between. The length of the CDR3 is 14 residues. From germline, CDR1 is SGHTA and CDR2 FQGNSA. As DNA, the CDR3 is TGTGCCAGCAGCTTAGTACTAGCAGCCGGGGAGCTGTTTTTT. This encodes CASSLVLAAGELFF.

This clonotype was detected a few times. The DNA for the CDR3 is TGTGCCAGCAGCTTTTGGACTAGCGGAACCTACAATGAGCAGTTCTTC. Protein product: CASSFWTSGTYNEQFF. J is TRBJ2-1 and V is TRBV5-6, with 10 bases matching TRBD2. The CDR3 runs to 16 residues. Germline V CDR1 and CDR2: SGHDT, YYEEEE. Trimming took 2 bases from V and 2 from J; bases not matched to a gene: 4.

The chain couples TRBV29-1 to TRBJ2-1, with D perhaps given as TRBD1 or TRBD2 (5 bases each). CDR3 length: 12 residues. The V gene's germline CDR1 is SQVTM and CDR2 ANQGSEA. Trimming pared 6 bases from V and 7 bases from J, leaving 13 bases between. This chain's CDR3 is CSVGVGTNEQFF. The CDR3 DNA sequence: TGCAGCGTGGGGGTGGGTACAAATGAGCAGTTCTTC.

The chain has TRBV15 and TRBJ2-1; 12 bases match TRBD2. The J segment lost 4 bases and the V segment lost 5 bases, leaving 3 bases of the junction unmatched. This CDR3 region has 15 residues. CDR1 is LNHNV and CDR2 is YYDKDF in the germline V gene (reference sequence). CDR3 residues: CATSGGTSGYNEQFF. DNA for the CDR3: TGTGCCACCAGCGGGGGGACTAGCGGGTACAATGAGCAGTTCTTC.

The CDR3 nucleotides are TGTGCCAGCCCATCTCCCGCCAGGGAAGCTTTCTTT. Amino acids: CASPSPAREAFF. The chain links TRBV28 to TRBJ1-1; D ambiguous. The V end lost 8 bases, the J end lost 8 bases, and 15 bases lay between the germline ends. The V gene's germline CDR1 is MDHEN and CDR2 SYDVKM. There are 12 residues in the CDR3.

The genes are TRBV3-1 and TRBJ1-4; D may be TRBD1 (5 bases). There are 15 residues in the CDR3. Per the germline V gene, CDR1 is LGHDT and CDR2 is YNNKEL (reference sequence). The V end lost 6 bases, the J end lost 0 bases, and 11 bases lay between the germline ends. The CDR3 sequence is CASSSGLATNEKLFF. In DNA, the CDR3 is TGTGCCAGCAGTTCAGGGCTTGCAACTAATGAAAAACTGTTTTTT.

In its sample, this clonotype was seen a few times. The chain combines TRBV5-4 with TRBJ2-3; 8 bases are a match to TRBD2. The germline V gene encodes CDR1 SGHNT and CDR2 YYREEE (reference sequence). The CDR3 loop spans 15 amino acids. The V and J ends lost 3 bases and 10 bases, in that order; junction bases with no gene match: 13. This CDR3 reads CASSSTGEREKAQYF. In DNA form, the CDR3 reads TGTGCCAGCAGCTCCACCGGGGAGCGGGAGAAGGCGCAGTATTTT.